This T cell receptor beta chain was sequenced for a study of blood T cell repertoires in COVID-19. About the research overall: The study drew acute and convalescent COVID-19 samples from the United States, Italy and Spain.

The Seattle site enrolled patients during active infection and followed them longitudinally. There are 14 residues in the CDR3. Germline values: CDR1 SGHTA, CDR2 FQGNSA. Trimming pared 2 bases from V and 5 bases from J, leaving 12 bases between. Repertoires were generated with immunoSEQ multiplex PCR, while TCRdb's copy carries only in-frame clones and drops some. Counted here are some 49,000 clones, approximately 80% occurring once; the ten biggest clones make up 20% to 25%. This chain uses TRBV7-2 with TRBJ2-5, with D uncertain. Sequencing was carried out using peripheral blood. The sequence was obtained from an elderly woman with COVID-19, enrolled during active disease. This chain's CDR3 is CASSLSGPRETQYF. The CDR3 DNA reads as TGTGCCAGCAGCTTATCAGGCCCCCGGGAGACCCAGTACTTC.